This T cell receptor (beta chain) was found in a study of PD-1 blockade in classical Hodgkin lymphoma. Findings and caveats of the study: Although disease activity or prior therapy may be involved, causes of the repertoire differences remain undefined. TCR diversity rose significantly by C4D1 in CD4+ but not CD8+ cells. Complete responders had baseline diversity similar to newly diagnosed patients.

Germline assignment: CDR1 MNHNY and CDR2 SVGAGI (reference sequence). The CDR3 is 15 amino acids. The V end was cut by 5 bases, the J end by 1 base, with 14 bases between. Each patient relapsed following autologous stem cell transplantation, and prior brentuximab vedotin exposure differed. Negative magnetic selection isolated CD4+ T cells from thawed PBMCs. A word on this clone: What it recognizes is unknown.

Sequenced by immunoSEQ multiplex PCR; TCRdb stores in-frame clones only, minus some. The data show under 15,000 clones, with more than 60% seen just once and about 1.6% held by the top ten. The TCR sequence derives from a human donor with classical Hodgkin lymphoma. V is TRBV6-6 and J is TRBJ2-5; D tentatively fits TRBD1 or TRBD2 (5 bases each). Sequences were derived from CD4+ T cells from blood, sampled at baseline. The chain's CDR3 is CASSPSGTVQETQYF. For the CDR3, the DNA is TGTGCCAGCAGTCCCTCCGGGACGGTCCAAGAGACCCAGTACTTC.